The clone carrying this TCR beta chain was detected a few times. Its cognate antigen is unknown. This sample was included in a study of post-analysis software for immune sequencing data. Unique-molecular-identifier-tagged TCR beta cDNA libraries were used. TCRdb re-called the PCR reads through MiXCR, storing one row per CDR3 protein. Altogether 150,000 to 200,000 distinct CDR3 sequences are present, under 40% being singletons, with the ten largest covering roughly 28%. In germline, CDR1 is MDHEN, CDR2 SYDVKM. The V end lost 7 bases, the J end lost 8 bases, and 17 bases lay between the germline ends. This CDR3 spans 13 amino acids. Points from the study as a whole: Five or six TRBV segments, TRBV5-6, TRBV5-1 and TRBV20-1 among them, were found more frequent in patients than controls. Multiple sclerosis was associated with a significant reduction in normalized Chao1 diversity relative to controls.

This TCR came from a girl aged 5 to 17 with multiple sclerosis. The source was blood, collected after autologous hematopoietic stem cell transplantation. The chain uses TRBV28 and TRBJ1-1; perhaps TRBD1 as D (5 bases). CDR3 DNA: TGTGCCAGCACCTTGGGGCGGCTCCGAGAAGCTTTCTTT. Its translation is CASTLGRLREAFF.